The source of this T cell receptor beta chain is a study of blood T cell repertoires in COVID-19. In assigning cohorts, the study relied on participant-reported clinical history. Participants classified as exposed had met a COVID-19 case within 2 weeks before study entry. V lost 4 bases, J lost 7 bases, and 27 bases lay in between. Per germline, CDR1 SGDLS and CDR2 YYNGEE. The CDR3 has 17 residues. Under the authors' procedure: Amplification of reference gene primers was used by the study to estimate nucleated cell counts. Generated by immunoSEQ multiplex PCR, the TCRdb table keeps only in-frame clones and is missing some. V and J calls and clone size are copied from that table; D and trimming were computed from the DNA. The sample shows around 160,000 clones, roughly 89% of them seen only once.

The chain employs TRBV9 and TRBJ2-7, with D possibly matching TRBD2 (5 bases). The clonotype was recovered from a woman in her forties or fifties who had been exposed to COVID-19. Sequenced input: PBMCs or T cells enriched from blood (not recorded which). The CDR3 loop reads CASSPFSTSLPPGEQYF. In DNA, the CDR3 is TGTGCCAGCAGCCCTTTCTCCACTAGTTTACCCCCGGGGGAGCAGTACTTC.